The 19 T cell receptor beta chains below all came from one sample that was sequenced in a study of blood T cell repertoires in COVID-19. Generated by immunoSEQ multiplex PCR, the TCRdb table keeps only in-frame clones and is missing some. The sample lists 150,000 or so clones, roughly three quarters seen once, with 1.5% to 2% in the top ten. Sample: peripheral blood. The receptors originated from a woman in her seventies with acute or convalescent COVID-19.

The chain combines TRBV7-9 with TRBJ2-2; 9 nucleotides align to TRBD1. Germline values: CDR1 SEHNR, CDR2 FQNEAQ (reference sequence). The V and J ends lost 5 bases and 6 bases, in that order; junction bases with no gene match: 7. The CDR3 totals 15 residues. CDR3 amino acids: CASSPWTGAAGELFF. CDR3 bases: TGTGCCAGCAGCCCTTGGACAGGGGCGGCCGGGGAGCTGTTTTTT.

The CDR3 bases are TGTGCCAGCAGCTTATTTATAAGGACAGCCGGAGAGAAAAACATTCAGTACTTC. Protein product: CASSLFIRTAGEKNIQYF. The chain couples TRBV11-2 to TRBJ2-4; D is perhaps TRBD1 (6 bases). V dropped 2 bases and J dropped 4 bases, with 21 bases sitting between them. This CDR3 is 18 amino acids long. Germline V gene data show CDR1 as SGHAT and CDR2 as FQNNGV.

This clone showed up just once. J is TRBJ1-2 and V is TRBV2, with D uncertain. CDR1 and CDR2 from the germline V gene are SNHLY and FYNNEI. This CDR3 comprises 13 residues. With 6 bases removed from V and 8 bases from J, the gap between germline ends came to 16 bases. The CDR3 sequence: CASRGGTPGGYTF. The CDR3, as DNA: TGTGCCAGCAGGGGTGGTACTCCGGGGGGCTACACCTTC.

This clone was seen only a few times. The rearrangement joins TRBV6-2 or TRBV6-3 to TRBJ2-7, with D hard to call. The CDR3 sequence is 12 residues long. The germline V and J ends were trimmed by 6 bases and 4 bases, with 10 bases remaining between them. Germline-derived CDR1 and CDR2 are MNHEY and SVGEGT. In nucleotides, the CDR3 is TGTGCCAGCAGCCCTCAGTGGTACGAGCAGTACTTC. It translates to CASSPQWYEQYF.

Points on this clone: Relative to the germline gene, one junction end is altered; a read error may explain this. The genes are TRBV14 and TRBJ2-2; tentatively, D is TRBD2 (6 bases). The CDR3 totals 12 residues. Germline loops: CDR1 SGHDN, CDR2 FVKESK. CDR3 sequence reads: CARKTRRRGAVF. As DNA, the CDR3 is TGTGCCAGAAAGACTCGACGGCGGGGAGCTGTTTTT.

V and J are TRBV12-5 and TRBJ2-1; a weak D match, TRBD2 (5 bases). The germline V gene has CDR1 LGHNT and CDR2 FRNRAP. This CDR3 region has 15 residues. The V end lost 4 bases, the J end lost 9 bases, and 19 bases lay between the germline ends. The CDR3 spells CASGSSTRVVGEQFF. The DNA for the CDR3 is TGTGCTAGTGGTTCGAGCACTAGAGTGGTCGGTGAGCAGTTCTTC. The variable domain in full, with the rest retrieved from reference TRBV12-5 and TRBJ2-1, is DARVTQTPRHKVTEMGQEVTMRCQPILGHNTVFWYRQTMMQGLELLAYFRNRAPLDDSGMPKDRFSAEMPDATLATLKIQPSEPRDSAVYFCASGSSTRVVGEQFFGPGTRLTVL.

The J gene is TRBJ2-7, the V gene TRBV28; TRBD1 matches at 7 bases. The V gene's germline CDR1 is MDHEN and CDR2 SYDVKM. The CDR3 has 12 amino acids. V gave up 5 bases and J gave up 4 bases; unmatched junction bases: 2. CDR3 region: CASSPGGYEQYF. The DNA of the CDR3 is TGTGCCAGCAGTCCAGGGGGTTACGAGCAGTACTTC.

The V and J genes are TRBV19 and TRBJ1-2; unclear D gene. This CDR3 contains 14 residues. The germline V and J ends were trimmed by 5 bases and 3 bases, with 13 bases remaining between them. CDR1 is LNHDA, CDR2 SQIVND, per germline (reference sequence). In DNA form, the CDR3 reads TGTGCCAGTAGTTCCTCCCTTGCGGACTATGGCTACACCTTC. Translating gives CASSSSLADYGYTF.

The rearrangement links TRBV7-2 to TRBJ2-5; TRBD2 matches at 13 bases. V lost 4 bases to trimming and J lost 5 bases; unmatched junction nucleotides: 10. Germline V gene lookup returns CDR1 SGHTA and CDR2 FQGNSA. The CDR3 length is 17 residues. The CDR3 DNA reads as TGTGCCAGCAGCTCCCGGACTAGCGGGGGAGGTCGTGAGACCCAGTACTTC. Translated, it gives CASSSRTSGGGRETQYF.

This rearrangement joins TRBV2 to TRBJ1-5; D is unresolved. This CDR3 has 13 amino acids. From germline, CDR1 is SNHLY and CDR2 FYNNEI. V was cut by 0 bases and J by 6 bases, with 6 bases left in between. The DNA for the CDR3 is TGTGCCAGCAGTGAAGCGCGGAGTCAGCCCCAGCATTTT. Protein: CASSEARSQPQHF.

The rearrangement links TRBV18 to TRBJ1-2, with D perhaps TRBD1 (5 bases). Germline-derived CDR1 and CDR2 are KGHSH and LQKENI. V lost 5 bases, J lost 6 bases, and 10 bases lay in between. The CDR3 is 12 amino acids. The CDR3 spells CASSKGADGYTF. The CDR3, as DNA: TGTGCCAGCTCAAAAGGGGCCGATGGCTACACCTTC. The whole variable domain, filled in from reference TRBV18 and TRBJ1-2, reads NAGVMQNPRHLVRRRGQEARLRCSPMKGHSHVYWYRQLPEEGLKFMVYLQKENIIDESGMPKERFSAEFPKEGPSILRIQQVVRGDSAAYFCASSKGADGYTFGSGTRLTVV.

This clone was detected a few times. Other DNA sequences in the sample encode the same CDR3. The chain's CDR3 is CASSQELAGGGTGELFF. CDR3 sequence (DNA): TGTGCCAGCAGCCAAGAGCTAGCGGGAGGGGGAACCGGGGAGCTGTTTTTT. The chain has TRBV3-1 (or the pseudogene TRBV3-2) and TRBJ2-2; 12 bases fit TRBD2. The junction had 4 bases not matched to a gene; V was cut back by 0 bases and J by 5 bases. Germline V CDR1 and CDR2: LGHDT, YNNKEL (reference sequence). This CDR3 region has 17 residues.

The chain couples TRBV9 to TRBJ2-2; TRBD2 might be the D (5 bases). V lost 2 bases and J 4 bases, leaving 9 bases between the germline ends. Germline CDR1 and CDR2: SGDLS and YYNGEE. The CDR3 extends over 14 amino acids. CDR3 residues: CASSVQRSTGELFF. The CDR3 DNA reads TGTGCCAGCAGCGTCCAGCGGAGCACCGGGGAGCTGTTTTTT.

A note on this clone: A far more abundant clone sits one base away, making this likely a read error. V gene TRBV7-2 combines with J gene TRBJ1-2, with 8 bases matching TRBD1. Germline trimming cut 1 base from V and 4 bases from J; bases unmatched to any gene: 2. Germline-derived CDR1 and CDR2 are SGHTA and FQGNSA. CDR3 length: 14 amino acids. DNA for the CDR3: TGTGCCAGCAGCTTAGAAACAGGGGGCTATGGCTACACCTTC. It is translated as CASSLETGGYGYTF.

This chain uses TRBV5-4 with TRBJ2-1; no clear D gene. The CDR3 contains 15 residues. V dropped 0 bases and J dropped 6 bases, with 13 bases sitting between them. Germline lookup yields CDR1 SGHNT and CDR2 YYREEE (reference sequence). The CDR3 spells CASSLEVLESNEQFF. Written as DNA, the CDR3 is TGTGCCAGCAGCTTGGAAGTCCTAGAAAGCAATGAGCAGTTCTTC.

The chain joins TRBV5-8 to TRBJ2-3; 7 bases fit TRBD1. The CDR3 runs 20 residues. V gave up 3 bases and J gave up 0 bases; unmatched junction bases: 19. From germline, CDR1 is SGHTS and CDR2 YDEGEE. The CDR3 nucleotides read TGTGCCAGCAGCTCATACCTAATGACAGGGCGTAAGGCTAGCACAGATACGCAGTATTTT. It encodes CASSSYLMTGRKASTDTQYF.

The chain is built from TRBV5-6 and TRBJ2-3; 12 bases agree with TRBD2. After removal of 4 bases from V and 6 bases from J, the junction contained 6 bases not matched to a gene. The CDR3 spans 15 residues. The germline gives CDR1 SGHDT, CDR2 YYEEEE. The chain's CDR3 is CASSTGLAGLDTQYF. The CDR3 region has the DNA TGTGCCAGCAGCACGGGACTAGCGGGTCTGGATACGCAGTATTTT. Full variable domain (remainder filled in from reference TRBV5-6 and TRBJ2-3): DAGVTQSPTHLIKTRGQQVTLRCSPKSGHDTVSWYQQALGQGPQFIFQYYEEEERQRGNFPDRFSGHQFPNYSSELNVNALLLGDSALYLCASSTGLAGLDTQYFGPGTRLTVL.

The CDR3 DNA follows: TGTGCCAGCAGCGACGGACAGGGTGGTACGCCCCAGCATTTT. It specifies CASSDGQGGTPQHF. The V and J genes are TRBV7-2 and TRBJ1-5; 8 positions agree with TRBD1. This CDR3 region has 14 residues. CDR1 and CDR2 (germline): SGHTA, FQGNSA. Trimming cost V 5 bases and J 9 bases; bases outside gene matches: 9.

The rearrangement joins TRBV10-2 to TRBJ1-1, with D unclear. The CDR3 covers 13 residues. Germline V gene lookup returns CDR1 WSHSY and CDR2 SAAADI. V shed 10 bases and J shed 4 bases, with 16 bases lying between them. CDR3 DNA sequence: TGCGCCATCTCCCCCGGGGAGGTCACTGAAGCTTTCTTT. The encoded protein is CAISPGEVTEAFF.